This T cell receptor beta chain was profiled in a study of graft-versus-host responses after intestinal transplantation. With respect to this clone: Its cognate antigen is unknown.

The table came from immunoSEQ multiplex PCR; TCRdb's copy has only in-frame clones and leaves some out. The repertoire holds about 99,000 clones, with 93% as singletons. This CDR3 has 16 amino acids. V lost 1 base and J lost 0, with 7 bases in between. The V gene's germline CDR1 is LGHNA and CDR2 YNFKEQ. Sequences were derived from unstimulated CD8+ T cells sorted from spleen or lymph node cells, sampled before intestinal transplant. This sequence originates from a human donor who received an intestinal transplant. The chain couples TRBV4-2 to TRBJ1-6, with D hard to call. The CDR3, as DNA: TGTGCCAGCAGCCAAGGAGAAGCCTCCTATAATTCACCCCTCCACTTT. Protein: CASSQGEASYNSPLHF.